These 29 T cell receptor beta chains share one sample of origin, sequenced in a study of T cells in Graves' hyperthyroidism and ophthalmopathy. TCR beta CDR3 region amplification was performed from RNA transcripts. TCR CDR3 regions were first amplified by RT-PCR with HTBI primers. One entry per CDR3 protein results from TCRdb running MiXCR on the multiplex PCR reads. This repertoire shows more than 350,000 distinct CDR3 sequences, about 16% found once; its top ten account for approximately 19%. The sample was blood. All receptors come from a woman aged 60-75 years with Graves' ophthalmopathy.

In its sample, this clonotype was seen many times. This chain uses TRBV3-1 with TRBJ2-3; D is tentatively TRBD1 or TRBD2 (5 bases each). Trimming left V 3 bases short and J 7 bases short, with 8 bases between. CDR3 length: 12 amino acids. Germline lookup yields CDR1 LGHDT and CDR2 YNNKEL (reference sequence). CDR3 sequence: CASSQGPNTQYF. In nucleotides, the CDR3 is TGTGCCAGCAGCCAGGGACCAAATACGCAGTATTTT.

This clonotype was detected only a few times. The chain combines TRBV27 with TRBJ2-3, with no clear D. Trimming took 6 bases from V and 2 from J, leaving 6 bases between them. CDR1 and CDR2 from the germline V gene are MNHEY and SMNVEV (reference sequence). This CDR3 is 12 amino acids long. The CDR3 DNA sequence: TGTGCCAGCAGGACCTACACAGATACGCAGTATTTT. This encodes CASRTYTDTQYF.

This clonotype appeared many times. Written as DNA, the CDR3 is TGTGCCAGCTCACCTCCAGGGGCGACTGAAGCTTTCTTT. This codes for CASSPPGATEAFF. The chain links TRBV18 to TRBJ1-1, with a tentative D call TRBD1 (6 bases). V lost 3 bases and J 5 bases, leaving 10 bases between the germline ends. The V gene's germline CDR1 is KGHSH and CDR2 LQKENI. The CDR3 is made up of 13 amino acids.

This clonotype was found many times. The genes are TRBV2 and TRBJ2-7; D might be TRBD1 (6 bases). V dropped 4 bases and J dropped 4 bases, with 23 bases sitting between them. The V gene's germline CDR1 is SNHLY and CDR2 FYNNEI. The CDR3 is made up of 17 amino acids. The CDR3 region is CASSVSLDRLQGYEQYF. The DNA for the CDR3 is TGTGCCAGCAGTGTGTCGCTCGACAGACTCCAGGGGTACGAGCAGTACTTC.

In this sample, this clonotype turned up many times. The chain carries TRBV28 and TRBJ2-7; D uncertain. The CDR3 extends over 13 amino acids. Germline CDR1 MDHEN, CDR2 SYDVKM. Deletions cut 4 bases from V and 3 bases from J, with 10 bases between. This CDR3 reads CASSSTDSYEQYF. CDR3 nucleotides: TGTGCCAGCAGTTCGACCGATAGCTACGAGCAGTACTTC.

This clonotype showed up many times. The CDR3 spells CSLLAPLISYNEQFF. The CDR3 DNA is TGCAGTCTTCTAGCCCCCCTAATCTCCTACAATGAGCAGTTCTTC. The genes are TRBV20-1 and TRBJ2-1; TRBD2 is a possible D gene (5 bases). The CDR3 has 15 residues. The germline CDR1 and CDR2 sequences are DFQATT and SNEGSKA (reference sequence). The V end lost 8 bases, the J end lost 0 bases, and 17 bases lay between the germline ends.

In this sample, this clonotype turned up many times. The chain uses TRBV5-1 and TRBJ2-2; possibly TRBD2 for D (5 bases). The germline V gene encodes CDR1 SGHRS and CDR2 YFSETQ. The CDR3 length is 14 residues. Trimming took 2 bases from V and 6 from J, leaving 11 bases between them. The DNA for the CDR3 is TGCGCCAGCAGCTTCGACTACCCCTCCGGGGAGCTGTTTTTT. It translates to CASSFDYPSGELFF.

In its sample, this clonotype was seen many times. The V and J genes are TRBV12-3 or TRBV12-4 and TRBJ2-7; TRBD2 agrees at 7 bases. Germline trimming cut 8 bases from V and 0 bases from J; bases unmatched to any gene: 10. The CDR3 contains 15 residues. The CDR3 DNA reads as TGTGCCAGCTCTATCCGAGCGGGACTCTCCTACGAGCAGTACTTC. It codes for CASSIRAGLSYEQYF.

There are many counts of this clonotype. V is TRBV6-1 and J is TRBJ2-5, with 7 bases lining up with TRBD2. Germline V gives CDR1 MNHNS, CDR2 SASEGT. The trim removed 6 bases at V and 2 bases at J, leaving 12 bases unmatched. The CDR3 totals 16 residues. The CDR3 sequence: CASRRPGLAGQETQYF. The CDR3 coding sequence is TGTGCCAGCAGACGGCCGGGCTTAGCGGGTCAAGAGACCCAGTACTTC.

In DNA form, the CDR3 reads TGTGCCAGCCGGCGGGGGGGGGCCAACGTCCTGACTTTC. Translated: CASRRGGANVLTF. This chain links TRBV3-1 with TRBJ2-6; 7 nucleotides match TRBD2. This CDR3 has 13 amino acids. Germline V gene data show CDR1 as LGHDT and CDR2 as YNNKEL (reference sequence). With V trimmed by 8 bases and J by 4 bases, 2 bases remained unmatched.

This clonotype was counted at least ten times. The gene calls are TRBV5-1 and TRBJ2-7; 7 nucleotides match TRBD2. Germline V gene sequence: CDR1 SGHRS, CDR2 YFSETQ. CDR3 length: 12 amino acids. The J segment lost 5 bases and the V segment lost 2 bases, leaving 1 base of the junction unmatched. The DNA for the CDR3 is TGCGCCAGCAGCTTCAGCGGGGACGAGCAGTACTTC. It is translated as CASSFSGDEQYF.

This clonotype was detected a few times. The chain combines TRBV7-2 with TRBJ1-6, with TRBD1 identical over 7 bases. Losses at the gene ends were 2 bases for V and 3 bases for J; bases not matched to a gene: 13. The length of the CDR3 is 19 residues. CDR1 and CDR2 from the germline V gene are SGHTA and FQGNSA. The CDR3 protein is CASSLPRDGTVYYNSPLHF. CDR3 bases: TGTGCCAGCAGCTTACCCCGCGATGGGACAGTTTACTATAATTCACCCCTCCACTTT.

The gene calls are TRBV28 and TRBJ2-5; D is undetermined. CDR3 length: 15 amino acids. Between the trimmed V and J ends, which lost 5 bases and 2 bases, there was a span of 15 bases. Germline-derived CDR1 and CDR2 are MDHEN and SYDVKM. This CDR3 is CASSRTPAQQETQYF. The CDR3 coding sequence is TGTGCCAGCAGTCGCACCCCCGCGCAGCAAGAGACCCAGTACTTC.

This clonotype was seen ten or more times. V and J are TRBV6-1 and TRBJ2-7; 14 bases are shared with TRBD2. J was trimmed by 7 bases and V by 7 bases; bases with no gene match: 21. The V gene's germline CDR1 is MNHNS and CDR2 SASEGT. The CDR3 covers 19 residues. The CDR3 DNA is TGTGCCAGCACCTACAGGGGGCAGGGGACTAGCGGGAGTTCGGGAGAGCAGTACTTC. Its translation: CASTYRGQGTSGSSGEQYF.

The chain carries TRBV5-1 and TRBJ1-2, with D possibly being TRBD1 (6 bases). V lost 4 bases and J lost 7, with 23 bases in between. The germline V gene has CDR1 SGHRS and CDR2 YFSETQ. The CDR3 runs 16 residues. For the CDR3, the DNA is TGCGCCAGCAGCCGGGGGGCGACGGGACTACGTGGTGGCTACACCTTC. Protein product: CASSRGATGLRGGYTF.

This clonotype was observed a few times. The rearrangement uses TRBV5-6 and TRBJ2-7, with D unresolved. V was shortened by 4 bases and J by 7 bases, with 15 bases between the two germline ends. The CDR3 is 13 amino acids. CDR1 and CDR2 from the germline V gene are SGHDT and YYEEEE. CDR3 coding DNA: TGTGCCAGCAGCCCGCGGCCGAATCTGGAGCAGTACTTC. This sequence encodes CASSPRPNLEQYF.

There are many counts of this clonotype. The chain combines TRBV3-1 with TRBJ2-4, with D unresolved. V was trimmed by 1 base and J by 10 bases, leaving 11 bases between them. The CDR3 loop spans 13 amino acids. Looked up from germline, CDR1 is LGHDT and CDR2 is YNNKEL (reference sequence). The CDR3 sequence is CASSQGLIPIQYF. CDR3 bases: TGTGCCAGCAGCCAAGGACTGATTCCAATTCAGTACTTC.

V usage is TRBV12-3 or TRBV12-4 and J usage is TRBJ2-1; 10 nucleotides match TRBD2. This CDR3 has 14 residues. V trimming: 8 bases; J trimming: 9 bases; junction bases outside the gene matches: 10. The CDR3 reads CASRSSAGGGEQFF. As DNA, the CDR3 is TGTGCCAGCCGCTCTTCAGCGGGAGGGGGTGAGCAGTTCTTC.

This clonotype came up many times. The chain recombines TRBV7-9 with TRBJ1-6; 9 bases line up with TRBD1. The germline gives CDR1 SEHNR, CDR2 FQNEAQ (reference sequence). CDR3 length equals 15 residues. J lost 10 bases, V lost 5 bases, and 9 bases had no gene match. The CDR3 spells CASSPTDRGESPLHF. The CDR3 DNA follows: TGTGCCAGCAGCCCGACGGACAGGGGCGAATCACCCCTCCACTTT.

This clonotype was seen only a few times. V gene TRBV7-9 combines with J gene TRBJ2-3, with 13 bases that match TRBD2. Germline loops: CDR1 SEHNR, CDR2 FQNEAQ (reference sequence). V gave up 0 bases and J gave up 4 bases; unmatched junction bases: 1. CDR3 length: 16 residues. This CDR3 is CASSLAGLAGSDTQYF. CDR3 nucleotides: TGTGCCAGCAGCTTAGCGGGACTAGCGGGATCAGATACGCAGTATTTT.

The V gene is TRBV6-1, the J gene TRBJ2-3; TRBD2 agrees at 13 bases. Germline V gene sequence: CDR1 MNHNS, CDR2 SASEGT. V lost 2 bases to trimming and J lost 1 base; unmatched junction nucleotides: 6. The length of the CDR3 is 18 residues. CDR3 in amino acids: CASSERPLAGGGTDTQYF. Written as DNA, the CDR3 is TGTGCCAGCAGTGAAAGGCCACTAGCGGGGGGGGGCACAGATACGCAGTATTTT.

The chain is built from TRBV7-3 and TRBJ2-5; D uncertain. Germline V gene lookup returns CDR1 SGHTA and CDR2 FQGTGA. This CDR3 contains 13 residues. The ends were cut back, 1 base at V and 4 bases at J, with 7 bases in the middle. CDR3 in amino acids: CASSLSLLETQYF. The CDR3 DNA reads TGTGCCAGCAGCTTAAGTCTATTAGAGACCCAGTACTTC. The full variable domain, in which reference TRBV7-3 and TRBJ2-5 provide the parts outside the CDR3, is GAGVSQTPSNKVTEKGKYVELRCDPISGHTALYWYRQSLGQGPEFLIYFQGTGAADDSGLPNDRFFAVRPEGSVSTLKIQRTERGDSAVYLCASSLSLLETQYFGPGTRLLVL.

V and J are TRBV30 and TRBJ1-4; the D is unclear. Germline CDR1 reads GTSNPN; CDR2 reads SVGIG (reference sequence). The CDR3 contains 15 residues. V lost 1 base and J lost 7, with 16 bases in between. The CDR3, as DNA: TGTGCCTGGAGTGGGAGGCCTCTCAGGAGTGAAAAACTGTTTTTT. This gives the protein CAWSGRPLRSEKLFF.

This clonotype turned up a few times. The chain uses TRBV13 and TRBJ2-3; D remains ambiguous. Germline CDR1 PRHDT, CDR2 FYEKMQ (reference sequence). Trimming stripped 3 bases from V and 4 bases from J, with 8 bases between. The CDR3 consists of 13 residues. The CDR3 DNA sequence: TGTGCCAGCAGCTTCGTCCGCCCAGATACGCAGTATTTT. Residues: CASSFVRPDTQYF.

This clonotype turned up a few times. The chain links TRBV20-1 to TRBJ2-7, with D perhaps TRBD2 (7 bases). Trimming removed 1 base from V and 2 bases from J, with 12 bases in between. Per germline, CDR1 DFQATT and CDR2 SNEGSKA (reference sequence). The CDR3 spans 14 residues. DNA for the CDR3: TGCAGTGCTAGAGGGGGGGGCACCACCTACGAGCAGTACTTC. Translated, it gives CSARGGGTTYEQYF.

The gene calls are TRBV12-3 or TRBV12-4 and TRBJ2-5; 8 positions agree with TRBD2. V shed 7 bases, J shed 5 bases, and the junction held 9 bases outside the gene matches. The CDR3 sequence is 14 residues long. The CDR3 region has the DNA TGTGCCAGCACCTCCCGGGGGGGTCGGGAGACCCAGTACTTC. Translated, it gives CASTSRGGRETQYF.

This clonotype was detected ten times or more. This chain links TRBV5-6 with TRBJ2-4; D gene ambiguous. From germline, CDR1 is SGHDT and CDR2 YYEEEE. The CDR3 is made up of 14 amino acids. Trimming removed 1 base from V and 7 bases from J, with 12 bases in between. As DNA, the CDR3 is TGTGCCAGCAGCTTGCGTCATCCAGAGAACATTCAGTACTTC. Translation gives CASSLRHPENIQYF.

A note on this clonotype: This may be a read error: a much more frequent sequence differs by one nucleotide. The chain combines TRBV11-2 with TRBJ2-2; D might be TRBD1 or TRBD2, each matching 6 bases. The germline CDR1 and CDR2 sequences are SGHAT and FQNNGV. There are 15 residues in the CDR3. The CDR3 DNA sequence: TGTGCCAGCAGCTTAGGGTTGGGGGGCACCGGGGAGCCGTTTTTT. Translation gives CASSLGLGGTGEPFF. The full variable domain, its missing parts supplied by reference TRBV11-2 and TRBJ2-2, is EAGVAQSPRYKIIEKRQSVAFWCNPISGHATLYWYQQILGQGPKLLIQFQNNGVVDDSQLPKDRFSAERLKGVDSTLKIQPAKLEDSAVYLCASSLGLGGTGEPFFGEGSRLTVL.

The chain has TRBV9 and TRBJ1-2; D is possibly TRBD1 (5 bases). The CDR3 has 14 residues. CDR1 is SGDLS, CDR2 YYNGEE, per germline. V lost 3 bases and J lost 4, with 13 bases in between. CDR3 sequence reads: CASSEWTGGYGYTF. The CDR3 DNA reads as TGTGCCAGCAGCGAATGGACCGGGGGCTATGGCTACACCTTC.